These 32 T cell receptor beta chains originate from one sample sequenced in a study of T cells in Graves' hyperthyroidism and ophthalmopathy. RNA transcripts gave rise to amplified TCR beta CDR3 regions. With the HTBI primer set, the TCR CDR3 went through a first round of RT-PCR. TCRdb re-called the multiplex PCR reads with MiXCR, one entry per CDR3 protein. This table has 300,000 to 450,000 distinct CDR3 sequences, more than 14% appearing once. Material: blood. Source of these receptors: a woman younger than 45 with Graves' ophthalmopathy.

This clonotype was observed at least ten times. The gene calls are TRBV7-9 and TRBJ1-1, with a weak D call TRBD1 (6 bases). Germline CDR1 and CDR2: SEHNR and FQNEAQ (reference sequence). This CDR3 is 12 amino acids long. Trimming removed 2 bases from V and 7 bases from J, with 8 bases in between. This CDR3 is CASSLSGVEAFF. CDR3 coding DNA: TGTGCCAGCAGCTTATCAGGGGTTGAAGCTTTCTTT.

This clonotype was found many times. The chain links TRBV12-3 or TRBV12-4 to TRBJ2-7; 7 bases align to TRBD2. J lost 0 bases, V lost 1 base, and 3 bases had no gene match. This CDR3 contains 15 residues. The CDR3 reads CASSLGRELSYEQYF. As DNA, the CDR3 is TGTGCCAGCAGTTTAGGGCGGGAGCTCTCCTACGAGCAGTACTTC.

Many counts were recorded for this clonotype. The gene calls are TRBV28 and TRBJ2-7; a weak D match, TRBD2 (6 bases). CDR1 is MDHEN, CDR2 SYDVKM, per germline. V was pared by 6 bases and J by 2 bases, with 14 bases between. There are 14 residues in the CDR3. The CDR3 spells CASSQLAKPYEQYF. The DNA for the CDR3 is TGTGCCAGCAGCCAGCTAGCGAAGCCCTACGAGCAGTACTTC.

This clonotype was observed many times. The rearrangement joins TRBV5-1 to TRBJ2-1, with D uncertain. With 5 bases removed from V and 8 bases from J, the gap between germline ends came to 20 bases. Germline V gene sequence: CDR1 SGHRS, CDR2 YFSETQ. The CDR3 totals 15 residues. CDR3 loop: CASSSSVDSLDEQFF. As DNA, the CDR3 is TGCGCCAGCAGTTCCTCTGTTGATAGCCTAGATGAGCAGTTCTTC.

The chain joins TRBV7-9 to TRBJ2-3; 11 bases fit TRBD2. Germline assignment: CDR1 SEHNR and CDR2 FQNEAQ (reference sequence). The CDR3 runs to 19 residues. V lost 0 bases to trimming and J lost 3 bases; unmatched junction nucleotides: 11. The CDR3, as DNA: TGTGCCAGCAGCTTAGCGCGGGCTAGCGGGGGGCACATAACAGATACGCAGTATTTT. Its translation is CASSLARASGGHITDTQYF.

At least ten counts were recorded for this clonotype. In DNA, the CDR3 is TGTGCCAGCAGTTCCGGGACAGTAAATTCACCCCTCCACTTT. Amino acids: CASSSGTVNSPLHF. The V and J genes are TRBV28 and TRBJ1-6; 7 positions agree with TRBD1. CDR1 is MDHEN and CDR2 is SYDVKM in the germline V gene. After removal of 4 bases from V and 7 bases from J, the junction contained 4 bases not matched to a gene. This CDR3 is 14 amino acids long.

The chain employs TRBV25-1 and TRBJ2-2; D tentatively fits TRBD1 or TRBD2 (5 bases each). V shed 5 bases and J shed 2 bases, with 12 bases lying between them. Per the germline V gene, CDR1 is MGHDK and CDR2 is SYGVNS. The CDR3 has 15 amino acids. CDR3 DNA sequence: TGTGCCAGCAGTCCCCGGGGCCCAAACACCGGGGAGCTGTTTTTT. It is translated as CASSPRGPNTGELFF.

This clonotype has more than one count but fewer than ten. The chain couples TRBV10-3 to TRBJ1-2; D not resolved. The CDR3 length is 12 residues. Germline CDR1 ENHRY, CDR2 SYGVKD. The V and J ends lost 8 bases and 1 base respectively, with 8 bases between them. The CDR3 sequence: CAIEEVNYGYTF. The CDR3 DNA follows: TGTGCCATCGAAGAAGTTAACTATGGCTACACCTTC.

This clonotype appeared many times. The rearrangement links TRBV9 to TRBJ2-3, with 8 bases that match TRBD2. This CDR3 region has 17 residues. Germline loops: CDR1 SGDLS, CDR2 YYNGEE. Trimming at V came to 5 bases and at J to 2 bases, leaving 13 bases not matched to a gene. In DNA form, the CDR3 reads TGTGCCAGCAGTGGTCTCGGAGGCGGGGGGCCCACAGATACGCAGTATTTT. It codes for CASSGLGGGGPTDTQYF.

This clonotype was recorded many times. V is TRBV28 and J is TRBJ2-2; D gene ambiguous. V was clipped by 10 bases and J by 0 bases, with 12 bases between them. The CDR3 covers 14 residues. Germline assignment: CDR1 MDHEN and CDR2 SYDVKM. DNA of the CDR3: TGTGCCACTCCTGTGGGCCCGAACACCGGGGAGCTGTTTTTT. It encodes CATPVGPNTGELFF.

V gene TRBV7-2 combines with J gene TRBJ1-1; D gene uncertain. Germline V gene sequence: CDR1 SGHTA, CDR2 FQGNSA. V lost 5 bases and J 6 bases, leaving 16 bases between the germline ends. This CDR3 has 14 amino acids. The CDR3 DNA is TGTGCCAGCAGCACGCGGGAAGGCGGCGCTGAAGCTTTCTTT. Translation gives CASSTREGGAEAFF.

This clonotype was counted at least ten times. This chain uses TRBV6-1 with TRBJ1-2; TRBD1 aligns across 7 bases. The CDR3 has 16 residues. The J segment lost 2 bases and the V segment lost 4 bases, leaving 10 bases of the junction unmatched. CDR1 is MNHNS, CDR2 SASEGT, per germline. The CDR3 coding sequence is TGTGCCAGCAGTGTACTGCAAACAGGGGTGAACTATGGCTACACCTTC. Protein sequence: CASSVLQTGVNYGYTF.

This clonotype was seen many times. This chain uses TRBV20-1 with TRBJ2-7; maybe TRBD1 (6 bases). The CDR3 length is 11 residues. Per the germline V gene, CDR1 is DFQATT and CDR2 is SNEGSKA (reference sequence). With 7 bases removed from V and 3 bases from J, the gap between germline ends came to 10 bases. Here the CDR3 reads CSGGLGYEQYF. The CDR3 nucleotides read TGCAGTGGGGGGCTAGGCTACGAGCAGTACTTC.

This clonotype has ten or more counts. The V gene is TRBV12-3 or TRBV12-4, the J gene TRBJ2-5; 9 nucleotides match TRBD2. The CDR3 sequence is 16 residues long. Trimming at V came to 2 bases and at J to 4 bases, leaving 8 bases not matched to a gene. The CDR3 protein is CASSLYALAGRETQYF. DNA for the CDR3: TGTGCCAGCAGTTTATATGCCCTAGCGGGGCGAGAGACCCAGTACTTC.

This clonotype was counted many times. V is TRBV19 and J is TRBJ1-1; a weak D match, TRBD1 (5 bases). Germline CDR1 LNHDA, CDR2 SQIVND (reference sequence). Trimming removed 3 bases at V and 5 bases at J, with 16 bases between. The CDR3 is 15 residues long. In nucleotides, the CDR3 is TGTGCCAGTAGTATGGGAGGGACTGCGGCTACTGAAGCTTTCTTT. This sequence encodes CASSMGGTAATEAFF.

The rearrangement links TRBV20-1 to TRBJ2-1, with D possibly matching TRBD2 (6 bases). CDR1 DFQATT and CDR2 SNEGSKA come from the germline V gene (reference sequence). The germline V and J ends were trimmed by 3 bases and 7 bases, with 13 bases remaining between them. This CDR3 spans 13 amino acids. In DNA form, the CDR3 reads TGCAGTGCTAGTAGCGGACTTGGAAATGAGCAGTTCTTC. Its protein is CSASSGLGNEQFF.

This clonotype has a count of ten or more. The chain has TRBV20-1 and TRBJ1-1; no firm D call. This CDR3 region has 12 residues. Germline values: CDR1 DFQATT, CDR2 SNEGSKA (reference sequence). V gave up 3 bases and J gave up 7 bases, with 12 bases separating them. CDR3 DNA sequence: TGCAGTGCTAGCCCGGCAGGTTTTGAAGCTTTCTTT. This gives the protein CSASPAGFEAFF.

This clonotype was recorded at least ten times. The chain links TRBV4-1 to TRBJ1-1, with 8 bases identical to TRBD1. J was trimmed by 5 bases and V by 3 bases; bases with no gene match: 11. Germline values: CDR1 MGHRA, CDR2 YSYEKL. The CDR3 consists of 16 residues. Here the CDR3 DNA reads TGCGCCAGCAGCCACCGACGACAGGGGAGTGGGACTGAAGCTTTCTTT. It specifies CASSHRRQGSGTEAFF.

This clonotype was observed many times. The chain joins TRBV7-8 to TRBJ2-3; the match to TRBD2 covers 11 bases. CDR3 length: 15 residues. Germline values: CDR1 SGHVS, CDR2 FQNEAQ. V trimming: 5 bases; J trimming: 4 bases; junction bases outside the gene matches: 5. The CDR3 nucleotides read TGTGCCAGCAGCATTAGCGGGGGGGCCGCAGATACGCAGTATTTT. It codes for CASSISGGAADTQYF.

This clonotype was seen more than once but under ten times. This may be a read error: a much more frequent sequence differs by one nucleotide. This chain connects TRBV7-2 to TRBJ2-3, with 7 bases matching TRBD2. The CDR3 length is 14 residues. V was clipped by 0 bases and J by 4 bases; unmatched bases: 1. Germline V CDR1 and CDR2: SGHTA, FQGNSA. The CDR3 nucleotides read TGTGCCAGCAGCTTAGCGGCGGGGGCAGATACGCAGTATTTT. Protein: CASSLAAGADTQYF. Drawing the rest from reference TRBV7-2 and TRBJ2-3, the complete variable domain is GAGVSQSPSNKVTEKGKDVELRCDPISGHTALYWYRQSLGQGLEFLIYFQGNSAPDKSGLPSDRFSAERTGGSVSTLTIQRTQQEDSAVYLCASSLAAGADTQYFGPGTRLTVL.

The chain couples TRBV5-5 to TRBJ1-1; no definite D call. CDR1 SGHKS and CDR2 YYEKEE come from the germline V gene (reference sequence). This CDR3 region has 14 residues. Trimming shortened V by 1 base and J by 6 bases, and 13 bases separated the two germline ends. The CDR3 here is CASSLMGMTSEAFF. CDR3 nucleotides: TGTGCCAGCAGCTTGATGGGGATGACCTCTGAAGCTTTCTTT. The full variable domain, rest sourced from reference TRBV5-5 and TRBJ1-1, is DAGVTQSPTHLIKTRGQQVTLRCSPISGHKSVSWYQQVLGQGPQFIFQYYEKEERGRGNFPDRFSARQFPNYSSELNVNALLLGDSALYLCASSLMGMTSEAFFGQGTRLTVV.

This clonotype was observed once. A much larger clone differs by one base, so this may be a read error. The chain recombines TRBV7-2 with TRBJ2-3; D is possibly TRBD1 (5 bases). Germline V gives CDR1 SGHTA, CDR2 FQGNSA. CDR3 length equals 14 residues. V was cut by 7 bases and J by 6 bases, with 17 bases left in between. The chain's CDR3 is CASNRQSGRDTQYF. In DNA form, the CDR3 reads TGTGCCAGCAACAGACAGTCTGGAAGGGATACGCAGTATTTT.

The table lists this clonotype with many counts. V gene TRBV11-3 combines with J gene TRBJ1-6; D is uncertain. Germline values: CDR1 SGHNT, CDR2 YENEEA. This CDR3 has 14 amino acids. V lost 1 base and J lost 9, with 10 bases in between. The CDR3 DNA reads TGTGCCAGCAGCTTAGGGACCTTCGGTTCACCCCTCCACTTT. Protein product: CASSLGTFGSPLHF.

There are many counts of this clonotype. This chain joins TRBV20-1 and TRBJ2-7, with D perhaps matching TRBD1 (6 bases). V shed 1 base and J shed 1 base, with 14 bases lying between them. The V gene's germline CDR1 is DFQATT and CDR2 SNEGSKA (reference sequence). This CDR3 is built from 15 residues. CDR3 sequence: CSARARDKPSYEQYF. Written as DNA, the CDR3 is TGCAGTGCTAGAGCTCGGGACAAGCCGTCCTACGAGCAGTACTTC.

This clonotype was seen ten or more times. The genes are TRBV2 and TRBJ2-7, with 9 bases identical to TRBD1. The V gene's germline CDR1 is SNHLY and CDR2 FYNNEI. The CDR3 is 14 residues long. V was clipped by 5 bases and J by 2 bases; unmatched bases: 4. CDR3 coding DNA: TGTGCCAGCAGTCGGACAGGGGATCCCTACGAGCAGTACTTC. Its protein is CASSRTGDPYEQYF.

In its sample, this clonotype was seen many times. The chain employs TRBV12-3 or TRBV12-4 and TRBJ1-2; 7 nucleotides line up with TRBD1. J lost 1 base, V lost 8 bases, and 10 bases had no gene match. The CDR3 totals 15 residues. This CDR3 is CASLPRQGLNYGYTF. Here the CDR3 DNA reads TGTGCCAGCCTCCCCCGACAGGGCCTTAACTATGGCTACACCTTC.

This clonotype has at least ten counts. This chain uses TRBV27 with TRBJ2-2; D is ambiguous. Trimming removed 0 bases at V and 7 bases at J, with 6 bases between. Germline V gives CDR1 MNHEY, CDR2 SMNVEV (reference sequence). The CDR3 sequence is 13 residues long. The CDR3 here is CASSLSIIGELFF. The CDR3 nucleotides are TGTGCCAGCAGTTTATCGATAATCGGGGAGCTGTTTTTT.

Many counts were recorded for this clonotype. This chain links TRBV11-2 with TRBJ2-6; the D is unclear. Trimming took off 7 bases at V and 4 bases at J, with 17 bases between the two ends. The length of the CDR3 is 16 residues. Per the germline V gene, CDR1 is SGHAT and CDR2 is FQNNGV. CDR3 sequence (DNA): TGTGCCAGCACTAAGTGGGCCCCTGGAGGGGCCAACGTCCTGACTTTC. Protein sequence: CASTKWAPGGANVLTF.

The table lists this clonotype with many counts. The CDR3 coding sequence is TGTGCCAGCTCACCCGGGACATATGATTCCACAGATACGCAGTATTTT. This encodes CASSPGTYDSTDTQYF. This rearrangement joins TRBV18 to TRBJ2-3; D perhaps matches TRBD1 (6 bases). CDR1 and CDR2 from the germline V gene are KGHSH and LQKENI. The ends were cut back, 3 bases at V and 2 bases at J, with 15 bases in the middle. The CDR3 sequence is 16 residues long.

This clonotype was seen many times. The chain recombines TRBV2 with TRBJ2-1; no clear D gene. Germline CDR1 reads SNHLY; CDR2 reads FYNNEI. The CDR3 has 14 amino acids. The V end lost 6 bases, the J end lost 0 bases, and 9 bases lay between the germline ends. CDR3 DNA sequence: TGTGCCAGCAGCCCGACGGTCTCCTACAATGAGCAGTTCTTC. It specifies CASSPTVSYNEQFF.

This clonotype has a handful of counts. The genes are TRBV6-1 and TRBJ2-3; D is unresolved. V dropped 3 bases and J dropped 2 bases, with 12 bases sitting between them. The CDR3 sequence is 15 residues long. In germline, CDR1 is MNHNS, CDR2 SASEGT. CDR3 residues: CASSDFARATDTQYF. The CDR3 DNA reads TGTGCCAGCAGTGATTTTGCCCGGGCCACAGATACGCAGTATTTT.

This clonotype appeared many times. V gene TRBV12-3 or TRBV12-4 combines with J gene TRBJ2-3; TRBD1 agrees at 8 bases. This CDR3 comprises 14 residues. The ends lost 6 bases at V and 5 bases at J; junction bases unmatched: 7. CDR3 DNA sequence: TGTGCCAGCAGCTCCAGGGGGCCGGGAGATACGCAGTATTTT. Protein sequence: CASSSRGPGDTQYF.